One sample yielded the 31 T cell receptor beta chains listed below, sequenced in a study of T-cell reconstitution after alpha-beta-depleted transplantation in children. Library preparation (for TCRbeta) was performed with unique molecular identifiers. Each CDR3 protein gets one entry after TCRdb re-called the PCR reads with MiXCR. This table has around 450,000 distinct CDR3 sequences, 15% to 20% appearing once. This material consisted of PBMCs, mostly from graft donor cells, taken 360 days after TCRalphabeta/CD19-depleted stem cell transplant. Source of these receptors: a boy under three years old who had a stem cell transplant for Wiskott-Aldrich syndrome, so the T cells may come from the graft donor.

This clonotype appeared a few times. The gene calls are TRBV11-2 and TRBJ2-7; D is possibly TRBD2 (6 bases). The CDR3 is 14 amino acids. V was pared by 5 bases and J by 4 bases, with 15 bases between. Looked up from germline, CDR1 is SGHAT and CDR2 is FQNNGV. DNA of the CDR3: TGTGCCAGCAGCCCCCAACTAGCCGCATACGAGCAGTACTTC. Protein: CASSPQLAAYEQYF. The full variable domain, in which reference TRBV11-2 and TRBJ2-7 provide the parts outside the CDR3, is EAGVAQSPRYKIIEKRQSVAFWCNPISGHATLYWYQQILGQGPKLLIQFQNNGVVDDSQLPKDRFSAERLKGVDSTLKIQPAKLEDSAVYLCASSPQLAAYEQYFGPGTRLTVT.

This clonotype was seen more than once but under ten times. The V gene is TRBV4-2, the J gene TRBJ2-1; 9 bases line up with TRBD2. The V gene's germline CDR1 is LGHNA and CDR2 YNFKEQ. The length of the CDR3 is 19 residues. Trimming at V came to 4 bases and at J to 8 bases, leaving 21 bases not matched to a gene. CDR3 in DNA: TGTGCCAGCAGCCGGAGGGTGCTAGCGGGGAAGGTGGGAGCGGATGAGCAGTTCTTC. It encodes CASSRRVLAGKVGADEQFF.

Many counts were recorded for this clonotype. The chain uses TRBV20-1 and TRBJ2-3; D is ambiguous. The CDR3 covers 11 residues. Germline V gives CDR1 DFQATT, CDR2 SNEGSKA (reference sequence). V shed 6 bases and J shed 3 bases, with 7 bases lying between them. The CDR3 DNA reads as TGCAGTGCAACGATAACAGATACGCAGTATTTT. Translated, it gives CSATITDTQYF.

Here the CDR3 reads CASSYGDRKLFF. The CDR3 DNA is TGTGCCAGCAGTTACGGGGACAGGAAACTGTTTTTT. The V and J genes are TRBV6-6 and TRBJ1-4, with 8 nucleotides matching TRBD1. Germline V gives CDR1 MNHNY, CDR2 SVGAGI (reference sequence). The CDR3 sequence is 12 residues long. The ends lost 2 bases at V and 11 bases at J; junction bases unmatched: 1.

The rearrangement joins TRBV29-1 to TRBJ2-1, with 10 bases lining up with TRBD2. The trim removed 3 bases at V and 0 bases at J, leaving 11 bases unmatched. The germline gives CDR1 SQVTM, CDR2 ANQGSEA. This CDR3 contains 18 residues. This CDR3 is CSVEGRFASGSSYNEQFF. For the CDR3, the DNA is TGCAGCGTTGAGGGGCGGTTTGCTAGCGGGAGCTCCTACAATGAGCAGTTCTTC.

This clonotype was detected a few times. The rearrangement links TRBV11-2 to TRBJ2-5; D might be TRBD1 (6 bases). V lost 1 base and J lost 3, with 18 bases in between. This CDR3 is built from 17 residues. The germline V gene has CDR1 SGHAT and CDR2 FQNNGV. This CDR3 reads CASSLATSTRTEETQYF. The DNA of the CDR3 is TGTGCCAGCAGCTTAGCAACCAGTACCCGGACAGAAGAGACCCAGTACTTC.

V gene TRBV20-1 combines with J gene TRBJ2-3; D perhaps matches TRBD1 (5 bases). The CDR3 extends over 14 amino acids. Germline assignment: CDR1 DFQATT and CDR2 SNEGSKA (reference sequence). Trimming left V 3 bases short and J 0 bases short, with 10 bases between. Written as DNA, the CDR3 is TGCAGTGCTAGTAGGGGATCGAGCACAGATACGCAGTATTTT. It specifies CSASRGSSTDTQYF.

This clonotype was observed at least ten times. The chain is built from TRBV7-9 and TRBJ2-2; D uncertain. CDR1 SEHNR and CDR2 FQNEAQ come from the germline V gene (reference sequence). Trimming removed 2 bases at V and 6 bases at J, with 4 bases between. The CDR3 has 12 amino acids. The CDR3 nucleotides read TGTGCCAGCAGCTTATCCCCCGGGGAGCTGTTTTTT. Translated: CASSLSPGELFF.

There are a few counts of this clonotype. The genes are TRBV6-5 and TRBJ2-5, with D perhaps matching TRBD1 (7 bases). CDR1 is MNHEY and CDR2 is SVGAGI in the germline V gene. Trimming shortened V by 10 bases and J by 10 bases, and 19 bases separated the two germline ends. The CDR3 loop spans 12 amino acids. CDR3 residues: CATRGDLWSQYF. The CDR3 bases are TGTGCCACCAGGGGGGATCTGTGGAGCCAGTACTTC.

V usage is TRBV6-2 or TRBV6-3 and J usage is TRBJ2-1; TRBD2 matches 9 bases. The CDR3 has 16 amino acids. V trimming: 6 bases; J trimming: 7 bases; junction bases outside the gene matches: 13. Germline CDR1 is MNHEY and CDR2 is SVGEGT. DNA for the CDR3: TGTGCCAGCAGACTCAGGGTAGCGGGAGTGAAAAATGAGCAGTTCTTC. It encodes CASRLRVAGVKNEQFF.

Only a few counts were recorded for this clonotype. This CDR3 reads CASSIRLAGRNEQFF. CDR3 nucleotide sequence: TGTGCCAGCAGTATCCGACTAGCGGGAAGGAATGAGCAGTTCTTC. This chain joins TRBV12-3 or TRBV12-4 and TRBJ2-1; 11 bases map to TRBD2. The CDR3 length is 15 residues. With 5 bases clipped from V and 7 bases from J, the junction kept 7 bases outside the gene matches.

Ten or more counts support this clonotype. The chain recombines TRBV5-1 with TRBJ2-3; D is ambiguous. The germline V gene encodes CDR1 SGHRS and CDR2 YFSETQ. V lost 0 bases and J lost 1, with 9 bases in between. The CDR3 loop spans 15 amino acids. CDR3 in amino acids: CASSLGGYGTDTQYF. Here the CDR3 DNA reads TGCGCCAGCAGCTTGGGAGGATACGGCACAGATACGCAGTATTTT. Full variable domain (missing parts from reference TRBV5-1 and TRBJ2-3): KAGVTQTPRYLIKTRGQQVTLSCSPISGHRSVSWYQQTPGQGLQFLFEYFSETQRNKGNFPGRFSGRQFSNSRSEMNVSTLELGDSALYLCASSLGGYGTDTQYFGPGTRLTVL.

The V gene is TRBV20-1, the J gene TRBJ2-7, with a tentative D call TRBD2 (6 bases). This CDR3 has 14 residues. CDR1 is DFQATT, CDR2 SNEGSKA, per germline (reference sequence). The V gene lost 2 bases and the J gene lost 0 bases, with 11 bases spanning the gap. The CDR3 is CSARRSGLSYEQYF. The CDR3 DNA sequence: TGCAGTGCTAGACGTAGCGGACTCTCCTACGAGCAGTACTTC.

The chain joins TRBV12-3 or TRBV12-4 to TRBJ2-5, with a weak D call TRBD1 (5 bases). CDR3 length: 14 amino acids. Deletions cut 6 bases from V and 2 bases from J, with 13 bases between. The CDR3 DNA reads TGTGCCAGCAGCCCCACCAGGGAACAAGAGACCCAGTACTTC. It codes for CASSPTREQETQYF.

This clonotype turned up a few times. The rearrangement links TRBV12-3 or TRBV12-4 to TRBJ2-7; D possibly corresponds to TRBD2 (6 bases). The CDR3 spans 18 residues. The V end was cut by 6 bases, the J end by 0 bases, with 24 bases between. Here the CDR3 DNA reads TGTGCCAGCAGCCGCATGGGCCCTGGACGGAGGGCCTCCTACGAGCAGTACTTC. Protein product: CASSRMGPGRRASYEQYF.

CDR3 protein: CSVEERGPPDTQYF. The DNA of the CDR3 is TGCAGCGTTGAAGAACGGGGACCGCCGGATACGCAGTATTTT. This chain uses TRBV29-1 with TRBJ2-3, with D perhaps assigned TRBD1 or TRBD2 (5 bases each). This CDR3 spans 14 amino acids. From germline, CDR1 is SQVTM and CDR2 ANQGSEA. V was trimmed by 0 bases and J by 6 bases, leaving 13 bases between them.

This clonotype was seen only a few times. CDR3 DNA: TGCAGCGCCGGGACAGGGACTGGAAACACCATATATTTT. It encodes CSAGTGTGNTIYF. This chain connects TRBV29-1 to TRBJ1-3; 9 nucleotides agree with TRBD1. This CDR3 has 13 amino acids. Trimming took 7 bases from V and 2 from J; bases not matched to a gene: 3. Germline V lookup: CDR1 SQVTM, CDR2 ANQGSEA.

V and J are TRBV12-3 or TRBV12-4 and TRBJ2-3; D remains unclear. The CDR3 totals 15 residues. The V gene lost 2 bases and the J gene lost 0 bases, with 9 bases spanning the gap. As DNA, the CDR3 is TGTGCCAGCAGTTTAAGACTTGGGAGCACAGATACGCAGTATTTT. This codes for CASSLRLGSTDTQYF.

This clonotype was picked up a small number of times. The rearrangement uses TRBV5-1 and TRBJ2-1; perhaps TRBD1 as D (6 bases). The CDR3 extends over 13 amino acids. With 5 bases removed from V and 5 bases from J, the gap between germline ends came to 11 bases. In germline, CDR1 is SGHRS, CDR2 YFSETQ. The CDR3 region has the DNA TGCGCCAGCAGACAAGGACAGAACAATGAGCAGTTCTTC. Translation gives CASRQGQNNEQFF.

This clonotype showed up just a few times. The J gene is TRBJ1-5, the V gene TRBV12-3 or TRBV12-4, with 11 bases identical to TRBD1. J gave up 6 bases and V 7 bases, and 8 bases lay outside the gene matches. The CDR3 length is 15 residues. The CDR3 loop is CASIRTGGPLQPQHF. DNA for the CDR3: TGTGCCAGCATTCGGACAGGGGGCCCCCTTCAGCCCCAGCATTTT.

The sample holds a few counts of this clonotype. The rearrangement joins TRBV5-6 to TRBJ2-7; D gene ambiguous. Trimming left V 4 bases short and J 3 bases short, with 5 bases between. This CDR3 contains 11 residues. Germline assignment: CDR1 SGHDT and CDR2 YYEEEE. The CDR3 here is CASSRHYEQYF. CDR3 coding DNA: TGTGCCAGCAGCCGACACTACGAGCAGTACTTC.

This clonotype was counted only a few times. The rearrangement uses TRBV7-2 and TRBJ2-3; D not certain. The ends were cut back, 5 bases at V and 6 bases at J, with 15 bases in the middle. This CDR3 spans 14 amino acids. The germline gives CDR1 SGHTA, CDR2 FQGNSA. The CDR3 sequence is CASSLGRPSDTQYF. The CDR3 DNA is TGTGCCAGCAGCCTGGGTCGCCCTTCGGATACGCAGTATTTT.

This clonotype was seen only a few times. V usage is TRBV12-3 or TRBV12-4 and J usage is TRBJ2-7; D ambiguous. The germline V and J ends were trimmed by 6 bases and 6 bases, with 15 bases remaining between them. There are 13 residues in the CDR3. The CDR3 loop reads CASSPIALGEQYF. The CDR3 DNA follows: TGTGCCAGCAGCCCCATTGCTCTGGGCGAGCAGTACTTC.

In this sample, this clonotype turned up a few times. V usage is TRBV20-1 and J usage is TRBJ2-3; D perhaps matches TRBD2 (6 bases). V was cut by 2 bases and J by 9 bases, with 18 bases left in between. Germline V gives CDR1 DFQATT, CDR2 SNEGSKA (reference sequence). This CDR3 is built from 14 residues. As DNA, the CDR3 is TGCAGTGCTAGATATGGGCTAGTTGGGGGGACGCAGTATTTT. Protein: CSARYGLVGGTQYF.

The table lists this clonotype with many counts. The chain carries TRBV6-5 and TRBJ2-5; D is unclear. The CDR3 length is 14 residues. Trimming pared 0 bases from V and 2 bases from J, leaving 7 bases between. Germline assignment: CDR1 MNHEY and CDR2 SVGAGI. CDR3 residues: CASSYSPAQETQYF. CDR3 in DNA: TGTGCCAGCAGTTACTCGCCAGCGCAAGAGACCCAGTACTTC.

CDR3 coding DNA: TGCAGCGTTGGGGGTCCCGACAGAAGCTGCGAGCAGTACTTC. Amino acids: CSVGGPDRSCEQYF. The V gene is TRBV29-1, the J gene TRBJ2-7, with a possible D match to TRBD1 (5 bases). V lost 4 bases, J lost 6 bases, and 19 bases lay in between. The V gene's germline CDR1 is SQVTM and CDR2 ANQGSEA. The CDR3 contains 14 residues.

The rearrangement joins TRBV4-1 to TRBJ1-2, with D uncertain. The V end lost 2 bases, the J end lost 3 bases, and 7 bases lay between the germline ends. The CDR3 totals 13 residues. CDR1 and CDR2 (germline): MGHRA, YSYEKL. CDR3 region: CASSQPPHYGYTF. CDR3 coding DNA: TGCGCCAGCAGCCAACCACCCCACTATGGCTACACCTTC.

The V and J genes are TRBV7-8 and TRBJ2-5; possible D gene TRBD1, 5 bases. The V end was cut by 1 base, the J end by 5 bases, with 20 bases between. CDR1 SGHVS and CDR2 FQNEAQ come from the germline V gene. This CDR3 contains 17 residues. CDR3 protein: CASSLGLAGWVWETQYF. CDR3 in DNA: TGTGCCAGCAGCTTAGGACTGGCAGGGTGGGTCTGGGAGACCCAGTACTTC.

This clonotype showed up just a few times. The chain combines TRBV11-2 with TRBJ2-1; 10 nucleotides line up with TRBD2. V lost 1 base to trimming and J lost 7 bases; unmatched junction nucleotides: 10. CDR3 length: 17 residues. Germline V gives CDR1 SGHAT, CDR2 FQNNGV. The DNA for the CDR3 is TGTGCCAGCAGCTTAGGGTATGGGCTAGCGGGAGAGAATGAGCAGTTCTTC. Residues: CASSLGYGLAGENEQFF.

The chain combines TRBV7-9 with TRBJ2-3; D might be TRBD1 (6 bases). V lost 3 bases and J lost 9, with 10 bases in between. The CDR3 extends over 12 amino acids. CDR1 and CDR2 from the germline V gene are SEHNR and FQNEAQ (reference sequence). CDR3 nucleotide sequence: TGTGCCAGCAGCTTTCCTGGACAGACGCAGTATTTT. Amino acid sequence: CASSFPGQTQYF.

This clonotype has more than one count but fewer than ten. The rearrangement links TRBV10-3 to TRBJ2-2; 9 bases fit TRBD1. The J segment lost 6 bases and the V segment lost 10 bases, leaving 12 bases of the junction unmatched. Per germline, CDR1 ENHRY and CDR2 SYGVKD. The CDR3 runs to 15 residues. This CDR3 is CATRTGTGLPGELFF. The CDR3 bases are TGTGCCACACGAACCGGGACAGGGTTACCCGGGGAGCTGTTTTTT.